The 5 T cell receptor beta chains below come from one sample, sequenced in a study of blood T cell repertoires in COVID-19. Using immunoSEQ multiplex PCR, the repertoire was profiled, and TCRdb retains in-frame clones only, with some absent. The sample holds over 150,000 clones; approximately 85% are singletons and the top ten take 6.2%. Sequencing used PBMCs or T cells enriched from blood (not recorded which). Every receptor here comes from a man aged 35 to 55 who had recovered from COVID-19.

The chain uses TRBV5-1 and TRBJ1-3; D gene unclear. The CDR3 has 15 amino acids. Trimming took 0 bases from V and 2 from J, leaving 9 bases between them. Germline CDR1 reads SGHRS; CDR2 reads YFSETQ. Here the CDR3 reads CASSLVAGTGNTIYF. In DNA, the CDR3 is TGCGCCAGCAGCTTGGTAGCCGGAACTGGAAACACCATATATTTT.

This chain uses TRBV6-5 with TRBJ2-3; a possible D gene is TRBD1 (6 bases). The CDR3 runs to 13 residues. Germline V gives CDR1 MNHEY, CDR2 SVGAGI. The V and J ends lost 6 bases and 1 base respectively, with 8 bases between them. The CDR3 is CASRRQGTDTQYF. The CDR3 nucleotides are TGTGCCAGCAGACGACAGGGCACAGATACGCAGTATTTT.

This clone showed up just once. The chain combines TRBV28 with TRBJ2-7; 14 nucleotides align to TRBD2. The germline V gene has CDR1 MDHEN and CDR2 SYDVKM. V lost 4 bases and J lost 4; bases outside the gene matches: 15. The CDR3 totals 19 residues. DNA for the CDR3: TGTGCCAGCAGTTCCCTCCGGACTAGCGGGAGGCCAGATTCTTACGAGCAGTACTTC. The encoded protein is CASSSLRTSGRPDSYEQYF.

The chain joins TRBV19 to TRBJ2-4; 7 nucleotides agree with TRBD1. CDR1 LNHDA and CDR2 SQIVND come from the germline V gene (reference sequence). J lost 7 bases, V lost 3 bases, and 6 bases had no gene match. This CDR3 spans 14 amino acids. The CDR3 is CASSMAKQGNIQYF. In nucleotides, the CDR3 is TGTGCCAGTAGTATGGCCAAACAGGGGAACATTCAGTACTTC.

The gene calls are TRBV7-3 and TRBJ2-2, with D perhaps matching TRBD1 (6 bases). The CDR3 has 15 amino acids. V was cut by 4 bases and J by 1 base, with 10 bases left in between. CDR1 and CDR2 (germline): SGHTA, FQGTGA. CDR3 DNA sequence: TGTGCCAGCAGCTCGGGGACATGGAACACCGGGGAGCTGTTTTTT. The encoded protein is CASSSGTWNTGELFF.